The 15 T cell receptor beta chains listed next were all sequenced from one sample in a study of T cells in localized non-small cell lung cancer. The assay was immunoSEQ multiplex PCR, and TCRdb's table has in-frame clones only and misses some. The sample has about 48,000 clones; 60% to 85% are singletons. The sequenced sample was peripheral blood, obtained before any cancer treatment. All receptors come from a man between 40 and 70 years old with stage I squamous cell lung carcinoma.

This chain uses TRBV7-7 with TRBJ2-5; TRBD2 is a possible D gene (6 bases). Germline lookup yields CDR1 SSHAT and CDR2 FNYEAQ (reference sequence). V was clipped by 5 bases and J by 11 bases, with 21 bases between them. The CDR3 covers 14 residues. This CDR3 is CASSPDLKLGGQYF. The DNA of the CDR3 is TGTGCCAGCAGCCCTGACTTGAAGCTGGGGGGTCAGTACTTC.

V and J are TRBV6-7 and TRBJ2-7, with D perhaps matching TRBD1 or TRBD2 (6 bases each). TRBV6-7 is treated as an ORF (open reading frame) with a function not yet certain. The CDR3 covers 15 residues. V dropped 8 bases and J dropped 5 bases, with 22 bases sitting between them. DNA of the CDR3: TGTGCCAGCCCCACGGGGGCGCAGGAGTCCGACGAGCAGTACTTC. Protein: CASPTGAQESDEQYF.

As DNA, the CDR3 is TGTGCCAGCAGCGCCCAAGAGACCCAGTACTTC. As protein: CASSAQETQYF. V is TRBV7-9 and J is TRBJ2-5; no clear D gene. Germline V CDR1 and CDR2: SEHNR, FQNEAQ (reference sequence). This CDR3 has 11 amino acids. V shed 5 bases and J shed 1 base, with 2 bases lying between them.

This chain joins TRBV28 and TRBJ2-2; TRBD1 is a possible D gene (5 bases). This CDR3 is 14 amino acids long. V lost 7 bases and J lost 0, with 9 bases in between. The germline gives CDR1 MDHEN, CDR2 SYDVKM. The DNA of the CDR3 is TGTGCCAGCAAGGGGCCCGCGAACACCGGGGAGCTGTTTTTT. Its translation is CASKGPANTGELFF.

The chain is built from TRBV19 and TRBJ2-3; D is unresolved. Trimming shortened V by 1 base and J by 1 base, and 3 bases separated the two germline ends. The CDR3 extends over 13 amino acids. Germline V gene data show CDR1 as LNHDA and CDR2 as SQIVND (reference sequence). CDR3 residues: CASSIGGTDTQYF. CDR3 nucleotides: TGTGCCAGTAGTATAGGGGGCACAGATACGCAGTATTTT.

The J gene is TRBJ2-3, the V gene TRBV4-2, with TRBD2 identical over 7 bases. The CDR3 has 16 amino acids. Germline assignment: CDR1 LGHNA and CDR2 YNFKEQ. V shed 1 base, J shed 3 bases, and the junction held 7 bases outside the gene matches. The CDR3 spells CASSQVQAGRTDTQYF. The CDR3 DNA follows: TGTGCCAGCAGCCAAGTCCAAGCCGGGAGGACAGATACGCAGTATTTT.

The gene calls are TRBV15 and TRBJ2-7, with D maybe TRBD1 (6 bases). Trimming pared 7 bases from V and 6 bases from J, leaving 19 bases between. Germline V gives CDR1 LNHNV, CDR2 YYDKDF (reference sequence). The CDR3 extends over 14 amino acids. CDR3 sequence (DNA): TGTGCCACCAACAGGGCCGGGGCCCGGGGCGAGCAGTACTTC. Its translation is CATNRAGARGEQYF.

This sequence joins TRBV7-3 and TRBJ2-1, with 10 nucleotides matching TRBD2. From germline, CDR1 is SGHTA and CDR2 FQGTGA. The CDR3 has 16 residues. V shed 7 bases and J 4 bases; nucleotides not matched to a gene: 10. CDR3 DNA sequence: TGTGCCAGCACCCCGGGGGATAGCGGGGGGTACAATGAGCAGTTCTTC. It is translated as CASTPGDSGGYNEQFF.

The chain has TRBV27 and TRBJ2-1, with D perhaps assigned TRBD1 or TRBD2 (5 bases each). Trimming took off 5 bases at V and 6 bases at J, with 8 bases between the two ends. This CDR3 region has 12 residues. CDR1 is MNHEY, CDR2 SMNVEV, per germline (reference sequence). The CDR3: CASSLGTNEQFF. The DNA of the CDR3 is TGTGCCAGCAGTCTCGGGACCAATGAGCAGTTCTTC.

This chain joins TRBV30 and TRBJ1-3, with D unresolved. Trimming took 1 base from V and 9 from J, leaving 10 bases between them. The germline CDR1 and CDR2 sequences are GTSNPN and SVGIG (reference sequence). CDR3 length equals 12 residues. CDR3 loop: CAWSGGLGTIYF. The CDR3 DNA reads TGTGCCTGGAGTGGAGGGCTCGGCACCATATATTTT.

The rearrangement uses TRBV27 and TRBJ1-5; 12 bases are a match to TRBD1. The CDR3 is 17 amino acids. Trimming cost V 8 bases and J 8 bases; bases outside gene matches: 16. The germline gives CDR1 MNHEY, CDR2 SMNVEV (reference sequence). CDR3 sequence reads: CASGHPRDRGRPEPQHF. In DNA form, the CDR3 reads TGTGCCAGCGGACACCCCCGGGACAGGGGGCGACCAGAGCCCCAGCATTTT.

CDR3 loop: CASSYGTGHTGELFF. CDR3 coding DNA: TGCGCCAGCAGCTACGGGACAGGGCACACCGGGGAGCTGTTTTTT. The chain couples TRBV5-1 to TRBJ2-2, with TRBD1 matching 9 bases. The trim removed 3 bases at V and 3 bases at J, leaving 3 bases unmatched. The germline V gene has CDR1 SGHRS and CDR2 YFSETQ. The CDR3 is 15 amino acids.

The genes are TRBV5-1 and TRBJ2-7; 7 bases line up with TRBD2. Germline CDR1 and CDR2: SGHRS and YFSETQ. There are 15 residues in the CDR3. V trimming: 4 bases; J trimming: 2 bases; junction bases outside the gene matches: 9. The CDR3 region has the DNA TGCGCCAGCAGCATTCTGGCGGGGGAAACCTACGAGCAGTACTTC. Its translation: CASSILAGETYEQYF.

The V gene is TRBV4-1, the J gene TRBJ1-4; weak D call: TRBD1 (6 bases). The ends were cut back, 2 bases at V and 6 bases at J, with 13 bases in the middle. The germline gives CDR1 MGHRA, CDR2 YSYEKL. This CDR3 is built from 15 residues. In DNA form, the CDR3 reads TGCGCCAGCAGCCAAATGGGGGCGTTGGATGAAAAACTGTTTTTT. Amino acid sequence: CASSQMGALDEKLFF.

This rearrangement joins TRBV5-1 to TRBJ2-7; 8 bases match TRBD1. CDR3 size: 15 residues. Trimming removed 0 bases from V and 6 bases from J; junction bases left unmatched: 8. The germline V gene encodes CDR1 SGHRS and CDR2 YFSETQ. The CDR3 loop reads CASSLASAGGTEQYF. The CDR3 DNA follows: TGCGCCAGCAGCTTGGCCTCGGCAGGGGGCACCGAGCAGTACTTC.